This T cell receptor beta chain was observed in a study of CD8+CD57+ T cells in acquired aplastic anemia. Across the study: Each DNA sample taken from sorted CD4+ and CD8+ cells came to 3 to 4 ug on average. Healthy CD8+ samples averaged approximately 11 million reads.

TCR beta VDJ and CDR3 profiles were obtained from a genomic DNA template. Via MiXCR, TCRdb re-called the reads, giving one row per CDR3 protein. The repertoire holds approximately 380,000 distinct CDR3 sequences, around 68% seen once, with 3% to 4.5% in the top ten. Turning to this clonotype: The antigen is undetermined.

CDR3 length: 14 residues. V gave up 4 bases and J gave up 6 bases; unmatched junction bases: 9. Germline CDR1 and CDR2: SGDLS and YYNGEE. Overall study results and limits: Some 30 shared CD8+ CDR3s appeared highly expressed within patients' immunodominant clones. Patients and healthy controls showed no significant CD8+ Simpson's diversity difference.

The sequence was obtained from a human donor in good health, serving as a control. V is TRBV9 and J is TRBJ2-7; the match to TRBD2 covers 8 bases. Sequencing was performed on sorted CD4+, CD8+, or CD8+CD57+ T cells (not recorded which) from PBMCs. The DNA for the CDR3 is TGTGCCAGCAGCCAGTTGGCGGGGGGTCGCGAGCAGTACTTC. As protein: CASSQLAGGREQYF.